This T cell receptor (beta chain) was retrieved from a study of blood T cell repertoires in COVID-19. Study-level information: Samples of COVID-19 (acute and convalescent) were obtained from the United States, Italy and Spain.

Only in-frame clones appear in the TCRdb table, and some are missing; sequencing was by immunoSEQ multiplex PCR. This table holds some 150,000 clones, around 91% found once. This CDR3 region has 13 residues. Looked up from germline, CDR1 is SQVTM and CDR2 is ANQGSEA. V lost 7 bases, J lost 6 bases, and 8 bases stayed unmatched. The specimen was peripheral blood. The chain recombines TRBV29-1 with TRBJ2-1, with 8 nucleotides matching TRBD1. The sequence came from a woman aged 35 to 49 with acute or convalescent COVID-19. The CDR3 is CSGGQVYGNEQFF. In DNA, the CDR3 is TGCAGCGGGGGACAGGTCTATGGCAATGAGCAGTTCTTC.